The 12 T cell receptor beta chains reported below all come from one sample, sequenced in a study of blood T cell repertoires in COVID-19. Profiling relied on immunoSEQ multiplex PCR, and the TCRdb table lists in-frame clones only, not all of them. The sample holds about 80,000 clones, about four fifths seen once. The sequenced material came from peripheral blood. These receptors were taken from a woman in her seventies with acute or convalescent COVID-19.

This rearrangement joins TRBV19 to TRBJ2-1; D might be TRBD1 (6 bases). CDR1 is LNHDA and CDR2 is SQIVND in the germline V gene (reference sequence). The CDR3 runs 15 residues. The ends were cut back, 5 bases at V and 8 bases at J, with 19 bases in the middle. The CDR3 protein is CASSLQQGSTHEQFF. CDR3 nucleotides: TGTGCCAGTAGTCTTCAACAGGGTTCGACCCATGAGCAGTTCTTC.

The rearrangement uses TRBV3-1 (or the pseudogene TRBV3-2) and TRBJ1-3; D is perhaps TRBD1 (5 bases). The CDR3 consists of 14 residues. Germline lookup yields CDR1 LGHDT and CDR2 YNNKEL (reference sequence). The V and J ends lost 6 bases and 3 bases respectively, with 12 bases between them. This chain's CDR3 is CASRVPGGGNTIYF. The DNA of the CDR3 is TGTGCCAGCAGGGTCCCGGGGGGTGGAAACACCATATATTTT.

The chain recombines TRBV5-8 with TRBJ1-2; 9 nucleotides agree with TRBD1. The germline gives CDR1 SGHTS, CDR2 YDEGEE. This CDR3 has 15 residues. Losses at the gene ends were 1 base for V and 3 bases for J; bases not matched to a gene: 4. CDR3 nucleotides: TGTGCCAGCAGCTTGTCCGGACAGGGGTACTATGGCTACACCTTC. Its protein product is CASSLSGQGYYGYTF.

The V gene is TRBV7-9, the J gene TRBJ2-2; 9 positions agree with TRBD1. With 0 bases clipped from V and 5 bases from J, the junction kept 4 bases outside the gene matches. The CDR3 length is 16 residues. The germline V gene has CDR1 SEHNR and CDR2 FQNEAQ (reference sequence). CDR3 residues: CASSLALGQGTGELFF. For the CDR3, the DNA is TGTGCCAGCAGCTTAGCGCTTGGACAGGGGACCGGGGAGCTGTTTTTT. The whole variable domain, filled in from reference TRBV7-9 and TRBJ2-2, reads DTGVSQNPRHKITKRGQNVTFRCDPISEHNRLYWYRQTLGQGPEFLTYFQNEAQLEKSRLLSDRFSAERPKGSFSTLEIQRTEQGDSAMYLCASSLALGQGTGELFFGEGSRLTVL.

V is TRBV24-1 and J is TRBJ1-2; 8 positions match TRBD1. The V and J ends lost 7 bases and 4 bases, in that order; junction bases with no gene match: 4. CDR3 size: 13 residues. The V gene's germline CDR1 is KGHDR and CDR2 SFDVKD. The CDR3 nucleotides read TGTGCCACCAGCTCCGGGACAGGCTATGGCTACACCTTC. Protein: CATSSGTGYGYTF.

A single count supports this clone. The CDR3 region is CASSLGSSYNSPLHF. CDR3 nucleotides: TGTGCCAGCAGCTTAGGGAGCTCCTATAATTCACCCCTCCACTTT. The rearrangement joins TRBV7-2 to TRBJ1-6; D remains unclear. Trimming pared 1 base from V and 0 bases from J, leaving 4 bases between. Germline CDR1 SGHTA, CDR2 FQGNSA. The CDR3 is 15 amino acids.

This clone was counted a few times. The rearrangement uses TRBV5-6 and TRBJ2-5, with D perhaps TRBD2 (5 bases). Looked up from germline, CDR1 is SGHDT and CDR2 is YYEEEE. V lost 4 bases, J lost 5 bases, and 12 bases lay in between. The CDR3 totals 13 residues. CDR3 region: CASSPDGGETQYF. The DNA of the CDR3 is TGTGCCAGCAGCCCGGACGGCGGGGAGACCCAGTACTTC.

This chain joins TRBV5-1 and TRBJ2-1; 12 bases map to TRBD2. The CDR3 covers 17 residues. CDR1 is SGHRS and CDR2 is YFSETQ in the germline V gene. V was pared by 1 base and J by 4 bases, with 6 bases of the junction left unmatched. The CDR3 spells CASSLWLAGGSYNEQFF. The CDR3 DNA reads as TGCGCCAGCAGCTTGTGGCTAGCGGGAGGGAGTTACAATGAGCAGTTCTTC.

The rearrangement uses TRBV19 and TRBJ2-5; unclear D gene. From germline, CDR1 is LNHDA and CDR2 SQIVND (reference sequence). The germline V and J ends were trimmed by 3 bases and 1 base, with 12 bases remaining between them. The CDR3 totals 15 residues. CDR3 protein: CASSMQPSSQETQYF. CDR3 bases: TGTGCCAGTAGTATGCAACCCAGTTCCCAAGAGACCCAGTACTTC.

The rearrangement links TRBV10-3 to TRBJ2-1, with a possible D match to TRBD1 (6 bases). Trimming removed 11 bases from V and 6 bases from J, with 17 bases in between. The germline V gene encodes CDR1 ENHRY and CDR2 SYGVKD. The CDR3 length is 13 residues. The CDR3 reads CASRGDRFNEQFF. In DNA form, the CDR3 reads TGTGCCTCCCGAGGCGACAGGTTCAATGAGCAGTTCTTC.

This clone appeared a single time. V gene TRBV2 combines with J gene TRBJ2-2; TRBD2 is a possible D gene (6 bases). Trimming pared 7 bases from V and 7 bases from J, leaving 16 bases between. The germline V gene encodes CDR1 SNHLY and CDR2 FYNNEI. This CDR3 comprises 14 residues. The chain's CDR3 is CASMGTSRDGELFF. The CDR3 region has the DNA TGTGCCAGCATGGGTACTAGCCGTGACGGGGAGCTGTTTTTT.

This chain joins TRBV18 and TRBJ1-5; D call uncertain. The CDR3 sequence is 17 residues long. Germline V CDR1 and CDR2: KGHSH, LQKENI. Trimming left V 3 bases short and J 0 bases short, with 15 bases between. The CDR3 DNA sequence: TGTGCCAGCTCACCGGCGGCCAGACTTTATAGCAATCAGCCCCAGCATTTT. Protein: CASSPAARLYSNQPQHF.